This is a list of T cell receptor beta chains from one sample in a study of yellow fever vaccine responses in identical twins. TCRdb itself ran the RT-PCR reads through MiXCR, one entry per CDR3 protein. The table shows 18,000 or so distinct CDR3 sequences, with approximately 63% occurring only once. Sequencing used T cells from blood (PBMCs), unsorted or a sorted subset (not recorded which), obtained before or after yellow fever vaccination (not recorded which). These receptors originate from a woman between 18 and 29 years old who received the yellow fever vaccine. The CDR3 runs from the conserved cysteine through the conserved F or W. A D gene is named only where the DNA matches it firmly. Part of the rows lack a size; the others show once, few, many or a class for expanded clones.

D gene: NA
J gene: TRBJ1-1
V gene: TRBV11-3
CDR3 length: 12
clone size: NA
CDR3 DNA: TGTGCCAGCAGCTTGGATTATACTGAAGCTTTCTTT
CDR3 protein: CASSLDYTEAFF

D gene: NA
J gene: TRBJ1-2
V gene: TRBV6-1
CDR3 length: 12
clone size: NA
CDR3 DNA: TGTGCCAGCTCGAGTAGGACGTCAGGCTACACCTTC
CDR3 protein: CASSSRTSGYTF

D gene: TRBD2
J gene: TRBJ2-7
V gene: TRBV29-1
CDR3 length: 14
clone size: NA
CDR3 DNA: TGCAGCGTTGTAACAAGCGGGAGATTCGACGAGCAGTACTTC
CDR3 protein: CSVVTSGRFDEQYF

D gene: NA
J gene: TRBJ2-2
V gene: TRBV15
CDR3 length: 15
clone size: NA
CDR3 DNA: TGTGCCACCAGCTTCGGAGCTGGGGACACCGGGGAGCTGTTTTTT
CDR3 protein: CATSFGAGDTGELFF

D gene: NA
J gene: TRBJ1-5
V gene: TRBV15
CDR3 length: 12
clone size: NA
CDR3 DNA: TGTGCCACCAGCAGAGAGAATCAGCCCCAGCATTTT
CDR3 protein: CATSRENQPQHF

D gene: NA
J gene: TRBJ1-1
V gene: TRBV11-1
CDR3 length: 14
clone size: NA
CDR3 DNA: TGTGCCAGCAGCCGGGGGGGTAAGGACACTGAAGCTTTCTTT
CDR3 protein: CASSRGGKDTEAFF

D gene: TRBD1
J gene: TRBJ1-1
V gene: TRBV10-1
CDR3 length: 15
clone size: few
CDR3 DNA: TGCGCCAGCAGTGAGTCGACAGGGGAGGGCACTGAAGCTTTCTTT
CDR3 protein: CASSESTGEGTEAFF

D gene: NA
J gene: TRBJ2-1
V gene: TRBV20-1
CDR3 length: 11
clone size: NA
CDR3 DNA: TGCAGTGCTAGCCCATACAATGAGCAGTTCTTC
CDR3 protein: CSASPYNEQFF

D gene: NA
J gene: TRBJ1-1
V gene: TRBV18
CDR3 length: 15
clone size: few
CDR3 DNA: TGTGCCAGCTCACCCCGGGGGGGGGAGAACACTGAAGCTTTCTTT
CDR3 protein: CASSPRGGENTEAFF

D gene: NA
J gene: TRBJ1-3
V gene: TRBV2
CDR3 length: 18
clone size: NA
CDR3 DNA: TGTGCCAGCAGTGAAGTCAAGGTGGCCAGTCCATCTGGAAACACCATATATTTT
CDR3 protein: CASSEVKVASPSGNTIYF

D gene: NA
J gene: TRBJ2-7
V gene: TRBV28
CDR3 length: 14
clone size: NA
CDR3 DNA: TGTGCCAGCAGTCTCCGTCCCCTAACCTACGAGCAGTACTTC
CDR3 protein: CASSLRPLTYEQYF

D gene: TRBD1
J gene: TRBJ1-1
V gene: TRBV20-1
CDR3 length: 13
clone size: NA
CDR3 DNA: TGCAGTGCTAGAGGGACAGGGGACACTGAAGCTTTCTTT
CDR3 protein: CSARGTGDTEAFF

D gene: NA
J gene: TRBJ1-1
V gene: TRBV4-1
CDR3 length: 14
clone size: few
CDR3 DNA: TGCGCCAGCAGCCGGGAACTATTTGGCACTGAAGCTTTCTTT
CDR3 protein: CASSRELFGTEAFF

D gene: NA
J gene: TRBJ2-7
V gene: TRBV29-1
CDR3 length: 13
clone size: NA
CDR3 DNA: TGCAGCGTTGGCTTTACCGGCCCCAACGAGCAGTACTTC
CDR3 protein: CSVGFTGPNEQYF

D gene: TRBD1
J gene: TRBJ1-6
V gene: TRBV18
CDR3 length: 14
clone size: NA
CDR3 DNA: TGTGCCAGCTCCCGAGGACAGGGGAATTCACCCCTCCACTTT
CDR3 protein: CASSRGQGNSPLHF

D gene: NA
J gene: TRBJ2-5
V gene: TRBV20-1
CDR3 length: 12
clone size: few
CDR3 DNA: TGCAGTGGGAATCGGGTGGTAGAGACCCAGTACTTC
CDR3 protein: CSGNRVVETQYF

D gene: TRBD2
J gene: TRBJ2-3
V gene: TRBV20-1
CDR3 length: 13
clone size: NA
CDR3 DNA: TGCAGTGCCAGACTAGCCCCAGGGGATACGCAGTATTTT
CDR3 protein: CSARLAPGDTQYF

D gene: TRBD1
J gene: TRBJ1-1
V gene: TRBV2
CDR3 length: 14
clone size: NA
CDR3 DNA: TGTGCCAGCAGGGTAGGGGGCAGGGACACTGAAGCTTTCTTT
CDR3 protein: CASRVGGRDTEAFF

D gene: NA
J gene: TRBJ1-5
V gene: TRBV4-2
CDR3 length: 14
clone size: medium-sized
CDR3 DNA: TGTGCCAGCAGCCAAGCCCGGGGCCCTCAGCCCCAGCATTTT
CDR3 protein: CASSQARGPQPQHF

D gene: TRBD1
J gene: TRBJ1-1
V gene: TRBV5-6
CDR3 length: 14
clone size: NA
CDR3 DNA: TGTGCCAGCGGCAGGGGGGGTACGAACACTGAAGCTTTCTTT
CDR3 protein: CASGRGGTNTEAFF

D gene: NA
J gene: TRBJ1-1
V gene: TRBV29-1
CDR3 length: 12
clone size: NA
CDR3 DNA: TGCAGCGTACAGGGCCACAAACCTGAAGCTTTCTTT
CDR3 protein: CSVQGHKPEAFF

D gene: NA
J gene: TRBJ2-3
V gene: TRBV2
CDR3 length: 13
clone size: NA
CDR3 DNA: TGTGCCAGCAGTGACCTCTGGGACGGTACGCAGTATTTT
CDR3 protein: CASSDLWDGTQYF

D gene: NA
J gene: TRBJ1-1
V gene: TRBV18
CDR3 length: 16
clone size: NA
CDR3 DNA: TGTGCCAGCTCACCACAGCTTTCGGCCGGCAACACTGAAGCTTTCTTT
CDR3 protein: CASSPQLSAGNTEAFF

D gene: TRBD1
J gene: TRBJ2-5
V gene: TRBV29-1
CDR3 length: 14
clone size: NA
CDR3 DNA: TGCAGCGTTGGCGGGACAGGGGTAAAGGAGACCCAGTACTTC
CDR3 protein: CSVGGTGVKETQYF

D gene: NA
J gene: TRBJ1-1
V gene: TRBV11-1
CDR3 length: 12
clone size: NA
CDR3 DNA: TGTGCCAGTAGAGGCTCAGCTACTGAAGCTTTCTTT
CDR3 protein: CASRGSATEAFF

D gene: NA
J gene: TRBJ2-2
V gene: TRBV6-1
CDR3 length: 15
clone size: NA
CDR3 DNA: TGTGCCAGCAGCCAAACCCAGGCGGGGACCGGGGAGCTGTTTTTT
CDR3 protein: CASSQTQAGTGELFF

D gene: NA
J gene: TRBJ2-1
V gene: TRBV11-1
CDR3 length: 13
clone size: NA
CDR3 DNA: TGTGCCAGCTCCCCCGGGCCCTACAATGAGCAGTTCTTC
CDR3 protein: CASSPGPYNEQFF

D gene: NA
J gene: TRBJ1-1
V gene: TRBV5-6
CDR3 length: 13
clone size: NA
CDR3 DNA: TGTGCCAGCAGCCCGGGGGGGAACACTGAAGCTTTCTTT
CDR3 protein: CASSPGGNTEAFF

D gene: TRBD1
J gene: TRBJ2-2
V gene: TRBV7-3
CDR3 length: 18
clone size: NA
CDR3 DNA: TGTGCCAGCAGCTTAGTCCCGGGACAGGTATCGAACACCGGGGAGCTGTTTTTT
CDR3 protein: CASSLVPGQVSNTGELFF

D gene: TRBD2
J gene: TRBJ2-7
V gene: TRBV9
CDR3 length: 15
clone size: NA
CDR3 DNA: TGTGCCAGCAGCTCCCGGACTAGCGGGAGTGGCGAGCAGTACTTC
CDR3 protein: CASSSRTSGSGEQYF

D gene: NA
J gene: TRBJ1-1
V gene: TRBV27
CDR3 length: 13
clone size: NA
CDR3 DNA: TGTGCCAGCAGTCCAACGGCAGGGACTGAAGCTTTCTTT
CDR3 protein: CASSPTAGTEAFF

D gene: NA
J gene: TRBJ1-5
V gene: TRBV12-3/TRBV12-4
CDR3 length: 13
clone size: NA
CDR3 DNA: TGTGCCAGCAGTTTAGCGGAGAGTCAGCCCCAGCATTTT
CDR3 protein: CASSLAESQPQHF

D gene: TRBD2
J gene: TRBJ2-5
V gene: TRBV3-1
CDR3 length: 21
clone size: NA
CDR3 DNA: TGTGCCAGCAGCCAAAAAGATTCAAACGTTTTACTAGCGGGAGTAAGAGAGACCCAGTACTTC
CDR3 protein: CASSQKDSNVLLAGVRETQYF

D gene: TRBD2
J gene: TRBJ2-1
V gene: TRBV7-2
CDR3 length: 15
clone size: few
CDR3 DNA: TGTGCCAGCAGCCCTCTAGCGGGGGGATACAATGAGCAGTTCTTC
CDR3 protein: CASSPLAGGYNEQFF

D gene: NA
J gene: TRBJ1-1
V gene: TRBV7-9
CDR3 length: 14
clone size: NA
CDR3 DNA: TGTGCCAGCAGCCTCCTTAGGGGAAACACTGAAGCTTTCTTT
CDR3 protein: CASSLLRGNTEAFF

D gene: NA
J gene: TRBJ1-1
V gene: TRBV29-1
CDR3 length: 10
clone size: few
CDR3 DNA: TGCAGCGTCCTGAATACTGAAGCTTTCTTT
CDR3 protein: CSVLNTEAFF

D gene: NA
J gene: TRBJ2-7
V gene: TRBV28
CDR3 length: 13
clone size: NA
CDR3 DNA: TGTGCCAGCAGTCCCCCCCCCTCCTACGAGCAGTACTTC
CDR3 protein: CASSPPPSYEQYF

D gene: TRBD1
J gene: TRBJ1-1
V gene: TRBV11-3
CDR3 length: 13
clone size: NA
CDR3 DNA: TGTGCCAGCAGCTTTCCACAGGGGGCGCGGGCTTTCTTT
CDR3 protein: CASSFPQGARAFF

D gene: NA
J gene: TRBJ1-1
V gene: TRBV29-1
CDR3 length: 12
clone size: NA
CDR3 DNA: TGCAGCGTTGGGAGGCGGAACACTGAAGCTTTCTTT
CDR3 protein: CSVGRRNTEAFF

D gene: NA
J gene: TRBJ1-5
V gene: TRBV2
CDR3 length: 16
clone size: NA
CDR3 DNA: TGTGCCAGCGGGGCCTCTGACGAGGATGGCAATCAGCCCCAGCATTTT
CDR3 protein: CASGASDEDGNQPQHF

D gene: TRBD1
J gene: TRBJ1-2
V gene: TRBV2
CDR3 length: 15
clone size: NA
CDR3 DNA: TGTGCCAGCAGTGAGGGACAGGGGCTTTACTATGGCTACACCTTC
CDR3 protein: CASSEGQGLYYGYTF

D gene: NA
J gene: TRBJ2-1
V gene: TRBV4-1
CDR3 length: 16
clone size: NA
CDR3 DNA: TGCGCCAGCAGCCAAGTTGACATCTTCGCCTACAATGAGCAGTTCTTC
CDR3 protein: CASSQVDIFAYNEQFF

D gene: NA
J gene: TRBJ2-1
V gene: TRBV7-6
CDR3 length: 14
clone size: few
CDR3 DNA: TGTGCCAGCAGCTTAGTTTTGGCTTACAATGAGCAGTTCTTC
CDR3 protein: CASSLVLAYNEQFF

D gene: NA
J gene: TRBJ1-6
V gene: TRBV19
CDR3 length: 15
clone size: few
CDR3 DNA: TGTGCCAGTGGTATTGCTGGGGAAGGAAATTCACCCCTCCACTTT
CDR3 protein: CASGIAGEGNSPLHF